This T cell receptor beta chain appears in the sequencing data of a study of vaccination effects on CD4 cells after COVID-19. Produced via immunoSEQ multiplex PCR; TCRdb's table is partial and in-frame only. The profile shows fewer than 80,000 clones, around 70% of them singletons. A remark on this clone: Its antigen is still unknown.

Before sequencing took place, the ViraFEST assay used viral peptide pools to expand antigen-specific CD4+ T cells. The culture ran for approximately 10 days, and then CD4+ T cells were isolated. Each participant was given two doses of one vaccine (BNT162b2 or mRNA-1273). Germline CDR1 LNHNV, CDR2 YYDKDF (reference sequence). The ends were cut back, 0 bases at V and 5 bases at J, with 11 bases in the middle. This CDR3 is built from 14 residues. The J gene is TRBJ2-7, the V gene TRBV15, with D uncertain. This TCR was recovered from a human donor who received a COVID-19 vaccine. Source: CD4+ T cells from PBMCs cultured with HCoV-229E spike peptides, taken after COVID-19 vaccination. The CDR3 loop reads CATSRDMYSNEQYV. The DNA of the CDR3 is TGTGCCACCAGCAGAGATATGTACAGCAACGAGCAGTACGTC.